This T cell receptor (beta chain) emerged from a study of PD-1 blockade in classical Hodgkin lymphoma. TCRdb's copy holds only in-frame clones and misses some; the assay was immunoSEQ multiplex PCR. There are several thousand clones in the sample; approximately 72% occur only once, and under 4.5% lies in the top ten. Every patient had relapsed following autologous stem cell transplantation, and cohorts differed in brentuximab vedotin exposure. Purified CD4+ T cells were obtained from thawed PBMCs through magnetic negative selection. Findings and caveats of the study: At baseline, newly diagnosed patients reportedly showed less TCR diversity than healthy donors. Baseline diversity in complete responders resembled that of newly diagnosed patients. Excluded were patients who started nivolumab under 1 year after ASCT, a group that had lower diversity. Possible causes of repertoire differences, disease activity or prior therapy, remain undefined.

As for this clone: Its antigen remains unidentified.

The sequencing used CD4+ T cells from blood, collected at baseline. The receptor was isolated from a human donor with classical Hodgkin lymphoma.

In nucleotides, the CDR3 is TGTGCCAGCGGATCACTAGCTAGACAAGAGACCCAGTACTTC. Its protein is CASGSLARQETQYF. The J gene is TRBJ2-5, the V gene TRBV27; maybe TRBD2 (6 bases). Trimming took off 8 bases at V and 2 bases at J, with 15 bases between the two ends. Germline CDR1 is MNHEY and CDR2 is SMNVEV (reference sequence). The CDR3 sequence is 14 residues long.